The TCR beta chain described here comes from a study of yellow fever vaccine responses in identical twins. To note about this clonotype: Its antigen is unknown.

Via MiXCR, TCRdb re-called the RT-PCR reads, giving one row per CDR3 protein. The table includes over 8,500 distinct CDR3 sequences, approximately 80% detected once. Study outcomes and limitations: Twins showed a vaccine T cell response that reportedly seemed partly convergent, partly personalized.

The CDR3 spans 15 residues. Germline V lookup: CDR1 SQVTM, CDR2 ANQGSEA. The ends were cut back, 0 bases at V and 2 bases at J, with 13 bases in the middle. The sample was T cells from blood (PBMCs), unsorted or a sorted subset (not recorded which), taken before or after yellow fever vaccination (not recorded which). This clonotype was obtained from a woman aged 18-29 years who received the yellow fever vaccine. The chain carries TRBV29-1 and TRBJ2-5; D call uncertain. Written as DNA, the CDR3 is TGCAGCGTTGAAGACTCTGCACCGTCTCAAGAGACCCAGTACTTC. This encodes CSVEDSAPSQETQYF.